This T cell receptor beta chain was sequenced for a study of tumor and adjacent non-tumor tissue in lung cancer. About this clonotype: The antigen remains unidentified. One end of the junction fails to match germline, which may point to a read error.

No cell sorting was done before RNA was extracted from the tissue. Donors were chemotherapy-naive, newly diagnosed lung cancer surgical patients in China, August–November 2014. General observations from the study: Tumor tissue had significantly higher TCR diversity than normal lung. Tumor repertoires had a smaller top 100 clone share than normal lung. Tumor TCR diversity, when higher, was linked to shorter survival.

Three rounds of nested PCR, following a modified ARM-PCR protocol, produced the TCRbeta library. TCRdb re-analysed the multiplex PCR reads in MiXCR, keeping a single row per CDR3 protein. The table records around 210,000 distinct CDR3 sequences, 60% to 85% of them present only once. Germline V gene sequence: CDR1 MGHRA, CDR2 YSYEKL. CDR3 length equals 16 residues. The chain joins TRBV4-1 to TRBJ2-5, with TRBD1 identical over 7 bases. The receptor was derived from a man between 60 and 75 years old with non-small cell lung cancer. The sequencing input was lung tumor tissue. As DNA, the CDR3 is TGCGCCAGCAACCAAGTTGGGACAGCCCCCGAAGAGACACAGTACTTC. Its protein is CASNQVGTAPEETQYF.